This is a list of T cell receptor beta chains from one sample in a study of graft-versus-host responses after intestinal transplantation. The antigens these receptors bind are not known. Clones were sequenced by immunoSEQ multiplex PCR, and TCRdb holds only the in-frame ones, with some missing. This table holds about 31,000 clones, approximately 83% found once. The input for sequencing was unstimulated CD8+ T cells sorted from spleen or lymph node cells, taken before intestinal transplant. The receptors stem from a human donor who received an intestinal transplant. Each CDR3 is given with its conserved first and last residue. A D gene is named only where the DNA matches it firmly. Only some rows state a clone size, as once, few, many or a class for expanded clones.

cdr3_aa cdr3_nt j_call clone_size v_call d_call
CASSLRRYFYGYTF TGTGCCAGCAGCCTCCGGCGGTATTTCTATGGCTACACCTTC TRBJ1-2 few TRBV5-6 NA
CASSWPLAENTGELFF TGTGCCAGCAGCTGGCCACTAGCGGAGAACACCGGGGAGCTGTTTTTT TRBJ2-2 NA TRBV7-9 TRBD2
CASSDGNTGELFF TGTGCCAGCAGTGACGGCAACACCGGGGAGCTGTTTTTT TRBJ2-2 NA TRBV6-4 NA
CASSPTPQGTEAFF TGTGCCAGCAGTCCCACCCCCCAGGGCACTGAAGCTTTCTTT TRBJ1-1 few TRBV6-5 NA
CTSSKTSGPSYEQYF TGCACCAGCAGCAAAACTAGCGGGCCGTCCTACGAGCAGTACTTC TRBJ2-7 NA TRBV1 NA
CAWSKPGLEAFF TGTGCCTGGAGCAAGCCGGGACTCGAAGCTTTCTTT TRBJ1-1 NA TRBV30 NA
CASSRTGGYEQYF TGTGCCAGCAGCCGAACGGGGGGCTACGAGCAGTACTTC TRBJ2-7 NA TRBV27 TRBD2
CASSPGLAGAILQETQYF TGTGCCAGCAGCCCCGGACTAGCGGGGGCCATTTTGCAAGAGACCCAGTACTTC TRBJ2-5 NA TRBV14 TRBD2
CASSIGTSGSGEQYF TGTGCCAGCAGTATCGGGACTAGCGGGAGTGGGGAGCAGTACTTC TRBJ2-7 NA TRBV27 TRBD2
CASSHDGGGDGYTF TGTGCCAGCAGCCATGACGGGGGAGGAGATGGCTACACCTTC TRBJ1-2 once TRBV7-9 NA
CATEVGAGVGDTQYF TGTGCCACCGAGGTCGGAGCGGGAGTGGGGGATACGCAGTATTTT TRBJ2-3 NA TRBV28 TRBD2
CASSLRGAGNEQFF TGCGCCAGCAGCCTACGCGGGGCGGGCAATGAGCAGTTCTTC TRBJ2-1 NA TRBV4-1 NA
CASRPLTSGSSYEQYF TGTGCCAGCAGGCCCCTGACTAGCGGGAGCTCCTACGAGCAGTACTTC TRBJ2-7 NA TRBV28 TRBD2
CASSLGGSNTEAFF TGCGCCAGCAGCTTGGGAGGGTCTAACACTGAAGCTTTCTTT TRBJ1-1 NA TRBV5-1 NA
CASSGGVGSTEAFF TGCGCCAGCAGCGGGGGGGTGGGATCCACTGAAGCTTTCTTT TRBJ1-1 NA TRBV4-1 NA
CASSPPLQVAKNIQYF TGTGCCAGCAGCCCCCCCTTACAAGTAGCCAAAAACATTCAGTACTTC TRBJ2-4 NA TRBV7-9 NA
CASSRGLANEQFF TGTGCCAGCAGCCGCGGACTAGCAAATGAGCAGTTCTTC TRBJ2-1 few TRBV7-9 TRBD2
CASSEARGTGSNTEAFF TGTGCCAGCAGTGAAGCGAGGGGGACGGGGAGCAACACTGAAGCTTTCTTT TRBJ1-1 NA TRBV2 NA
CASSFASGGLETQYF TGTGCCAGCAGCTTCGCTAGCGGGGGGCTAGAGACCCAGTACTTC TRBJ2-5 NA TRBV11-2 TRBD2
CASIDRAATNEKLFF TGTGCCAGCATCGACAGGGCAGCAACTAATGAAAAACTGTTTTTT TRBJ1-4 NA TRBV28 TRBD1
CASSILLAGGSEQFF TGTGCCAGTAGTATTCTTCTAGCGGGGGGGAGCGAGCAGTTCTTC TRBJ2-1 NA TRBV19 TRBD2
CASSPMRGPSYEQYF TGTGCCAGCAGTCCCATGCGGGGGCCCTCCTACGAGCAGTACTTC TRBJ2-7 NA TRBV27 NA
CASSVGNPGPSYGYTF TGTGCCAGCAGCGTAGGGAACCCAGGGCCATCCTATGGCTACACCTTC TRBJ1-2 NA TRBV9 NA
CASSEAGRVNQPQHF TGTGCCAGCAGTGAAGCGGGCAGGGTTAATCAGCCCCAGCATTTT TRBJ1-5 NA TRBV2 NA
CASSPPGYEQYF TGTGCCAGCAGCCCCCCCGGCTACGAGCAGTACTTC TRBJ2-7 NA TRBV7-8 NA
CASSLVPRDEQYF TGTGCCAGCAGCTTGGTACCCAGGGACGAGCAGTACTTC TRBJ2-7 few TRBV5-6 NA
CSVDGQGNYEQYF TGCAGCGTTGACGGGCAGGGAAACTACGAGCAGTACTTC TRBJ2-7 NA TRBV29-1 NA
CASSLGTGEDTQYF TGTGCCAGCAGTCTAGGGACAGGGGAGGATACGCAGTATTTT TRBJ2-3 NA TRBV28 TRBD1
CATGDSGAYNEQFF TGTGCCACCGGGGATAGCGGGGCTTACAATGAGCAGTTCTTC TRBJ2-1 NA TRBV27 TRBD2